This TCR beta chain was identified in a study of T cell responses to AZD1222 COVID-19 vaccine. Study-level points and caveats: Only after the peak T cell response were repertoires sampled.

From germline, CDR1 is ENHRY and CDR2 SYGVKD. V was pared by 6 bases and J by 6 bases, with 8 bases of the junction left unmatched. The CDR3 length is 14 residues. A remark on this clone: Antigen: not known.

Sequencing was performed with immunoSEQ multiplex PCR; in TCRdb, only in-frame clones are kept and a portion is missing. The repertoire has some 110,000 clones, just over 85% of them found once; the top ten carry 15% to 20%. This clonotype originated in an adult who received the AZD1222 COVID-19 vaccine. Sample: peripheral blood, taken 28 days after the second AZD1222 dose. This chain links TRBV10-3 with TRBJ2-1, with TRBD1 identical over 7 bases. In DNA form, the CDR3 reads TGTGCCATCAGGCCCAAGACAGGGAGCAATGAGCAGTTCTTC. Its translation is CAIRPKTGSNEQFF.